Ten or more counts support the clone carrying this TCR beta chain. This specimen comes from a study of T cells in Graves' hyperthyroidism and ophthalmopathy. This CDR3 has 16 residues. Germline V lookup: CDR1 SGHTA, CDR2 FQGNSA. J gave up 6 bases and V 5 bases, and 9 bases lay outside the gene matches. From RNA transcripts, TCR beta CDR3 regions were amplified. TCR CDR3 underwent first-round RT-PCR with the HTBI primer set. TCRdb reanalysed the multiplex PCR reads using MiXCR and keeps one entry per CDR3 protein. Of hundreds of thousands of distinct CDR3 sequences in the sample, roughly 17% were seen once.

The clonotype originates from a woman aged 18-29 years with Graves' hyperthyroidism. Material for sequencing was blood. The gene calls are TRBV7-2 and TRBJ2-2; TRBD2 agrees at 10 bases. The CDR3 sequence is CASSPRAGGQAGELFF. CDR3 coding DNA: TGTGCCAGCAGCCCTAGAGCGGGGGGGCAGGCCGGGGAGCTGTTTTTT.